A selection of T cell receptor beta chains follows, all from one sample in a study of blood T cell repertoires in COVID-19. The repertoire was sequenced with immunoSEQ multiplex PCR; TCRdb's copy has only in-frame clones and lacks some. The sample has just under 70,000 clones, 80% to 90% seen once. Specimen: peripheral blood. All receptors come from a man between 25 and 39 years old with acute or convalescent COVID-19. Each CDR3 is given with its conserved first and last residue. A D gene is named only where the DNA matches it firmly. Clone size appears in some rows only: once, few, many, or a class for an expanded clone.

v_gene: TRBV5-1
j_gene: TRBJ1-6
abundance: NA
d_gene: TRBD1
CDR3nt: TGCGCCAGCAGCTCCCGGGACAGATATAATTCACCCCTCCACTTT
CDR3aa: CASSSRDRYNSPLHF

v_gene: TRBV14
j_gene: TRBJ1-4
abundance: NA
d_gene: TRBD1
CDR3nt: TGTGCCAGCAGCCAAGATAGTGACAGGGTGGAAAAACTGTTTTTT
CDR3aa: CASSQDSDRVEKLFF

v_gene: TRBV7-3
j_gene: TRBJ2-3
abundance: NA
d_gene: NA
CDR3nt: TGTGCCAGCAGCTTAAGGGGAGGAACAGATACGCAGTATTTT
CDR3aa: CASSLRGGTDTQYF

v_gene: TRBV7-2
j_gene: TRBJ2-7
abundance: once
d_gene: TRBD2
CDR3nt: TGTGCCAGCAGCTTAAGTAGGCTAGCGGGAGCCCACGAGCAGTACTTC
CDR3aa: CASSLSRLAGAHEQYF

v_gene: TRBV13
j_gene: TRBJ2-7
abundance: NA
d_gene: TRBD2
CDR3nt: TGTGCCAGCAGCTTAGGTCTAGCGGGAGACTACGAGCAGTACTTC
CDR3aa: CASSLGLAGDYEQYF

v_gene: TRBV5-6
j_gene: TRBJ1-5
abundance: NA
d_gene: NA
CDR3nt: TGTGCCAGCAGCTTGCGAGGGAATCAGCCCCAGCATTTT
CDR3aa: CASSLRGNQPQHF

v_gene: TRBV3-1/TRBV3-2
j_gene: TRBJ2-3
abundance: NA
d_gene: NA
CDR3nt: TGTGCCAGCAGCAAAGGGAGACTTGATACGCAGTATTTT
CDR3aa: CASSKGRLDTQYF

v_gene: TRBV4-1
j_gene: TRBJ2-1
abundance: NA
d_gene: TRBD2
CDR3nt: TGCGCCAGCAGCCGATCACTCACCACTAGCGCACACTCCAGTGAGCAGTTCTTC
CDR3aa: CASSRSLTTSAHSSEQFF

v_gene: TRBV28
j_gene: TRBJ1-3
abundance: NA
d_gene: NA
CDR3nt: TGTGCCAGCAGTTTATTCAGGGTCTCTGGAAACACCATATATTTT
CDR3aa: CASSLFRVSGNTIYF

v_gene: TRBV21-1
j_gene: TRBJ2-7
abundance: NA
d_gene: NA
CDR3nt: TGTGCCAGCAGCATCAGCGGGAGTAATCAGTACTTC
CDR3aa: CASSISGSNQYF

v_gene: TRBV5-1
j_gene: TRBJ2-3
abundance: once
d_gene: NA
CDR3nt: TGCGCCAGCACCTCAGGAGGAACAGATACGCAGTATTTT
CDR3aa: CASTSGGTDTQYF

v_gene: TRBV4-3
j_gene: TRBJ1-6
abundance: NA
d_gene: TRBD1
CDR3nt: TGCGCCAGCAGCCTCTACGGCCCGGGACAGGGGAATTCACCCCTCCACTTT
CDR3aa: CASSLYGPGQGNSPLHF

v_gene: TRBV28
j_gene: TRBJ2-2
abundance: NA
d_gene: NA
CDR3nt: TGTGCCAGCAGTTTGGGCGGGACCCACACCGGGGAGCTGTTTTTT
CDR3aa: CASSLGGTHTGELFF

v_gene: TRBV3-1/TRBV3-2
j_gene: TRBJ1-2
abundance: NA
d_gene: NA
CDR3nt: TGTGCCAGCAGCACAACTAACTATGGCTACACCTTC
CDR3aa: CASSTTNYGYTF

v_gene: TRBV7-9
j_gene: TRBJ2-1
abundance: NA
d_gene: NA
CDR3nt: TGTGCCAGCAGCCCCAGTCGTTCCTACAATGAGCAGTTCTTC
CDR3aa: CASSPSRSYNEQFF

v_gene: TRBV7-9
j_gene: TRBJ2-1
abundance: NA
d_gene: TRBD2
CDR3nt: TGTGCCAGCAGCTTTTCGGGGCTAGCGGGAGTCGGTGAGCAGTTCTTC
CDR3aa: CASSFSGLAGVGEQFF

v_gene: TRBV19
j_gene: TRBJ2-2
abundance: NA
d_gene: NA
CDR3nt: TGTGCCAGTAGTATCCCAGGACAAGGCACCGGGGAGCTGTTTTTT
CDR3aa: CASSIPGQGTGELFF